The 25 T cell receptor beta chains in this list originate from one sample, sequenced in a study of monozygotic twins with cystic fibrosis. Clones were sequenced by immunoSEQ multiplex PCR, and TCRdb holds only the in-frame ones, with some missing. This table has 30,000 to 35,000 clones, 66% appearing once. The material sequenced was blood. These receptor sequences come from a girl between 5 and 17 years old with cystic fibrosis.

This chain uses TRBV28 with TRBJ1-5, with a weak D call TRBD1 (5 bases). Germline-derived CDR1 and CDR2 are MDHEN and SYDVKM. V lost 2 bases, J lost 0 bases, and 11 bases lay in between. This CDR3 has 16 residues. The CDR3 nucleotides are TGTGCCAGCAGTTTAGACAGCTATCATAGCAATCAGCCCCAGCATTTT. This encodes CASSLDSYHSNQPQHF.

The chain links TRBV6-5 to TRBJ2-2; possibly TRBD2 for D (6 bases). CDR1 and CDR2 from the germline V gene are MNHEY and SVGAGI. The germline V and J ends were trimmed by 9 bases and 4 bases, with 12 bases remaining between them. This CDR3 comprises 13 residues. The CDR3 nucleotides are TGTGCCAGTGGAGGGCCGGGCACCGGGGAGCTGTTTTTT. Amino acid sequence: CASGGPGTGELFF.

The chain combines TRBV7-2 with TRBJ2-7; unclear D gene. CDR1 SGHTA and CDR2 FQGNSA come from the germline V gene. The CDR3 contains 16 residues. Trimming removed 1 base at V and 0 bases at J, with 13 bases between. CDR3 in amino acids: CASSLVPLQSSYEQYF. For the CDR3, the DNA is TGTGCCAGCAGCTTAGTTCCACTGCAAAGCTCCTACGAGCAGTACTTC.

This chain links TRBV29-1 with TRBJ1-1; TRBD1 might be the D (6 bases). The CDR3 consists of 12 residues. V was pared by 6 bases and J by 3 bases, with 11 bases between. CDR1 is SQVTM and CDR2 is ANQGSEA in the germline V gene. This CDR3 reads CSVNRDHTEAFF. DNA for the CDR3: TGCAGCGTAAACAGGGACCACACTGAAGCTTTCTTT.

The rearrangement joins TRBV15 to TRBJ2-1; 11 positions agree with TRBD2. The germline V gene has CDR1 LNHNV and CDR2 YYDKDF (reference sequence). V shed 3 bases and J 5 bases; nucleotides not matched to a gene: 9. CDR3 length equals 17 residues. The CDR3 loop is CATSSGVSGRANNEQFF. The CDR3 DNA reads as TGTGCCACCAGCAGCGGAGTTAGCGGGAGGGCCAACAATGAGCAGTTCTTC.

The gene calls are TRBV7-6 and TRBJ1-1; D not resolved. The CDR3 runs 14 residues. Germline V gives CDR1 SGHVS, CDR2 FNYEAQ. The germline V and J ends were trimmed by 1 base and 0 bases, with 6 bases remaining between them. The CDR3 protein is CASSLGHLNTEAFF. For the CDR3, the DNA is TGTGCCAGCAGCTTAGGACACCTGAACACTGAAGCTTTCTTT.

This clone has a handful of counts. The rearrangement uses TRBV6-5 and TRBJ1-5; D is unresolved. Trimming removed 0 bases from V and 10 bases from J, with 13 bases in between. The CDR3 length is 14 residues. Germline CDR1 reads MNHEY; CDR2 reads SVGAGI. The CDR3 region is CASSYSASLTPQHF. The CDR3 DNA reads TGTGCCAGCAGTTACTCGGCCAGCCTTACTCCCCAGCATTTT.

Only a few counts were recorded for this clone. The chain recombines TRBV18 with TRBJ2-7, with a weak D call TRBD1 (5 bases). The germline gives CDR1 KGHSH, CDR2 LQKENI. The germline V and J ends were trimmed by 6 bases and 4 bases, with 16 bases remaining between them. This CDR3 region has 14 residues. In DNA form, the CDR3 reads TGTGCCAGCTCCCTAGGGGCAGGTAGTTACGAGCAGTACGTC. Translating it yields CASSLGAGSYEQYV.

V gene TRBV9 combines with J gene TRBJ1-3; possible D gene TRBD1, 5 bases. Germline V gene sequence: CDR1 SGDLS, CDR2 YYNGEE. The CDR3 runs to 16 residues. Trimming removed 4 bases at V and 3 bases at J, with 17 bases between. The CDR3 region is CASSPRGGAGGNTIYF. CDR3 in DNA: TGTGCCAGCAGCCCCCGGGGGGGAGCTGGTGGAAACACCATATATTTT.

The V call is TRBV19, the J call TRBJ2-1; no clear D. The CDR3 runs to 13 residues. CDR1 LNHDA and CDR2 SQIVND come from the germline V gene (reference sequence). With 5 bases removed from V and 9 bases from J, the gap between germline ends came to 14 bases. The CDR3 protein is CASSPVSPGEQFF. As DNA, the CDR3 is TGTGCCAGTAGTCCCGTTTCACCCGGTGAGCAGTTCTTC.

This chain connects TRBV7-2 to TRBJ1-2, with TRBD1 as a possible D gene (5 bases). Germline lookup yields CDR1 SGHTA and CDR2 FQGNSA. The CDR3 contains 15 residues. Trimming stripped 7 bases from V and 4 bases from J, with 19 bases between. For the CDR3, the DNA is TGTGCCAGCAACCGCCCGGGGCGACTTTCCTATGGCTACACCTTC. It yields the protein CASNRPGRLSYGYTF.

CDR3 sequence reads: CASSYTRTANVLTF. The CDR3 nucleotides read TGTGCCAGCAGTTACACAAGGACAGCCAACGTCCTGACTTTC. The V gene is TRBV6-5, the J gene TRBJ2-6, with D tentatively TRBD1 (5 bases). V was trimmed by 2 bases and J by 7 bases, leaving 9 bases between them. Germline CDR1 and CDR2: MNHEY and SVGAGI. The CDR3 contains 14 residues.

V usage is TRBV30 and J usage is TRBJ2-3; 9 bases align to TRBD1. The CDR3 is 15 amino acids. V shed 4 bases and J 6 bases; nucleotides not matched to a gene: 11. In germline, CDR1 is GTSNPN, CDR2 SVGIG (reference sequence). CDR3 sequence reads: CAWTPGTGIHDTQYF. The CDR3 DNA follows: TGTGCCTGGACCCCCGGGACAGGGATCCACGATACGCAGTATTTT. Together with reference TRBV30 and TRBJ2-3, the CDR3 gives the full variable domain: SQTIHQWPATLVQPVGSPLSLECTVEGTSNPNLYWYRQAAGRGLQLLFYSVGIGQISSEVPQNLSASRPQDRQFILSSKKLLLSDSGFYLCAWTPGTGIHDTQYFGPGTRLTVL.

The rearrangement uses TRBV15 and TRBJ2-1; 9 bases align to TRBD2. Germline V gene sequence: CDR1 LNHNV, CDR2 YYDKDF (reference sequence). This CDR3 has 16 amino acids. J lost 15 bases, V lost 4 bases, and 19 bases had no gene match. The CDR3 DNA sequence: TGTGCCACCAGCAAGAAATTTTTGACTAGCGGCCCCCTCCGGTTCTTC. It encodes CATSKKFLTSGPLRFF.

The V gene is TRBV28, the J gene TRBJ2-7; possible D gene TRBD1, 7 bases. Trimming cost V 5 bases and J 0 bases, with 14 bases left between them. In germline, CDR1 is MDHEN, CDR2 SYDVKM. The CDR3 is 15 amino acids. The CDR3 DNA is TGTGCCAGCAGTCCGGGGGACAGTAGCTCCTACGAGCAGTACTTC. Translation: CASSPGDSSSYEQYF.

The chain uses TRBV2 and TRBJ2-7, with 9 bases matching TRBD2. The germline CDR1 and CDR2 sequences are SNHLY and FYNNEI. After removal of 4 bases from V and 0 bases from J, the junction contained 7 bases not matched to a gene. CDR3 length: 16 residues. This CDR3 reads CASSGYNSGSSYEQYV. CDR3 coding DNA: TGTGCCAGCAGTGGATACAATAGCGGGAGCTCCTACGAGCAGTACGTC.

This clone was counted once. The chain has TRBV27 and TRBJ2-1; TRBD1 agrees at 11 bases. The CDR3 runs to 15 residues. V shed 7 bases, J shed 3 bases, and the junction held 5 bases outside the gene matches. The germline CDR1 and CDR2 sequences are MNHEY and SMNVEV (reference sequence). The CDR3 reads CASTLGTGGYNEQFF. CDR3 nucleotide sequence: TGTGCCAGCACCTTGGGGACAGGGGGCTACAATGAGCAGTTCTTC.

A few counts support this clone. The CDR3 nucleotides are TGTGCCAGAAGCTGGACAGGGAAGGTCTCCTCCTACGAGCAGTACGTC. It encodes CARSWTGKVSSYEQYV. The chain employs TRBV5-3 and TRBJ2-7; 8 bases agree with TRBD1. TRBV5-3 is sorted into the ORF group, with uncertain function. This CDR3 contains 16 residues. V trimming: 3 bases; J trimming: 0 bases; junction bases outside the gene matches: 8.

This sequence joins TRBV7-9 and TRBJ2-2; D perhaps matches TRBD2 (6 bases). V was trimmed by 4 bases and J by 0 bases, leaving 12 bases between them. Germline V gene data show CDR1 as SEHNR and CDR2 as FQNEAQ (reference sequence). The CDR3 has 16 amino acids. Written as DNA, the CDR3 is TGTGCCAGCAGCTCGAGCCGGGGGACGAACACCGGGGAGCTGTTTTTT. Residues: CASSSSRGTNTGELFF.

There are a few counts of this clone. J is TRBJ2-6 and V is TRBV18; D tentatively fits TRBD1 or TRBD2 (6 bases each). V lost 3 bases and J 1 base, leaving 13 bases between the germline ends. Germline-derived CDR1 and CDR2 are KGHSH and LQKENI. This CDR3 has 17 residues. Here the CDR3 DNA reads TGTGCCAGCTCACCGGGCCAGGGGAGGTCTGGGGCCAACGTCCTGACTTTC. Translating gives CASSPGQGRSGANVLTF.

The rearrangement joins TRBV7-9 to TRBJ2-7, with D unclear. CDR3 length equals 13 residues. Trimming pared 0 bases from V and 2 bases from J, leaving 5 bases between. Germline loops: CDR1 SEHNR, CDR2 FQNEAQ (reference sequence). The chain's CDR3 is CASSLAAPYEQYF. In DNA, the CDR3 is TGTGCCAGCAGCTTAGCAGCACCCTACGAGCAGTACTTC.

A word on this clone: At one end the junction does not follow the germline gene, possibly because of a read error. The J gene is TRBJ2-3, the V gene TRBV7-2; D is perhaps TRBD2 (6 bases). The CDR3 is 11 residues long. Germline loops: CDR1 SGHTA, CDR2 FQGNSA. The CDR3 loop is CASSLGTITRF. CDR3 DNA sequence: TGTGCCAGCAGCTTAGGGACTATCACCCGTTTT.

This clone has a single count. The chain combines TRBV4-1 with TRBJ1-3; no reliable D call. This CDR3 is 16 amino acids long. CDR1 is MGHRA and CDR2 is YSYEKL in the germline V gene. The ends were cut back, 2 bases at V and 0 bases at J, with 11 bases in the middle. The CDR3 protein is CASSQLGQFSGNTIYF. For the CDR3, the DNA is TGCGCCAGCAGCCAACTTGGCCAGTTCTCTGGAAACACCATATATTTT.

The chain joins TRBV7-2 to TRBJ2-7; D gene ambiguous. CDR3 length: 14 residues. V was cut by 1 base and J by 2 bases, with 9 bases left in between. From germline, CDR1 is SGHTA and CDR2 FQGNSA. The chain's CDR3 is CASSLGSATYEQYV. The CDR3 DNA is TGTGCCAGCAGCTTAGGCAGCGCTACCTACGAGCAGTACGTC.

This chain links TRBV7-2 with TRBJ1-2; 7 bases agree with TRBD1. This CDR3 has 15 residues. V shed 2 bases and J 0 bases; nucleotides not matched to a gene: 3. Germline CDR1 SGHTA, CDR2 FQGNSA. Here the CDR3 reads CASSLKGTANYGYTF. CDR3 sequence (DNA): TGTGCCAGCAGCTTAAAGGGGACAGCTAACTATGGCTACACCTTC.